The 14 T cell receptor beta chains reported below all come from one sample, sequenced in a study of cytomegalovirus exposure and HLA in healthy donors. Clones were sequenced by immunoSEQ multiplex PCR, and TCRdb holds only the in-frame ones, with some missing. The sample holds about 160,000 clones, roughly 89% seen once. Sequenced: PBMCs. Every receptor here comes from a man between 18 and 29 years old in good health and CMV-seropositive.

The chain is built from TRBV14 and TRBJ2-1; D is perhaps TRBD2 (5 bases). Trimming stripped 2 bases from V and 8 bases from J, with 25 bases between. The germline CDR1 and CDR2 sequences are SGHDN and FVKESK. This CDR3 comprises 18 residues. The CDR3 coding sequence is TGTGCCAGCAGCCAACTACGGGATTTCCCGTTTAGGCACGATGAGCAGTTCTTC. It encodes CASSQLRDFPFRHDEQFF.

This clone was detected only a few times. The V gene is TRBV5-4, the J gene TRBJ2-3; 12 bases fit TRBD1. The J segment lost 6 bases and the V segment lost 3 bases, leaving 2 bases of the junction unmatched. Germline V lookup: CDR1 SGHNT, CDR2 YYREEE (reference sequence). The CDR3 covers 14 residues. CDR3 DNA: TGTGCCAGCAGCTGGGGACAGGGGGCGGATACGCAGTATTTT. Translating gives CASSWGQGADTQYF.

The V and J genes are TRBV9 and TRBJ2-1; 15 nucleotides match TRBD2. The CDR3 extends over 17 amino acids. The germline gives CDR1 SGDLS, CDR2 YYNGEE. J gave up 9 bases and V 0 bases, and 7 bases lay outside the gene matches. CDR3 bases: TGTGCCAGCAGCGTAGGGGCAGGACTAGCGGGAGGGAGTGAGCAGTTCTTC. This translates into CASSVGAGLAGGSEQFF.

This clone was picked up a small number of times. This rearrangement joins TRBV7-9 to TRBJ1-5; possible D gene TRBD1, 6 bases. The CDR3 extends over 17 amino acids. CDR1 SEHNR and CDR2 FQNEAQ come from the germline V gene (reference sequence). Trimming shortened V by 1 base and J by 1 base, and 14 bases separated the two germline ends. This CDR3 is CASSLGRGRGSNQPQHF. CDR3 coding DNA: TGTGCCAGCAGCTTAGGGCGGGGGCGTGGAAGCAATCAGCCCCAGCATTTT.

This chain connects TRBV19 to TRBJ1-4; D is unclear. V gave up 6 bases and J gave up 2 bases, with 10 bases separating them. The CDR3 runs 14 residues. Germline V gene lookup returns CDR1 LNHDA and CDR2 SQIVND (reference sequence). CDR3 in amino acids: CASSYRRTNEKLFF. The CDR3 DNA reads as TGTGCCAGTAGCTATAGGAGGACTAATGAAAAACTGTTTTTT.

The rearrangement links TRBV18 to TRBJ1-2; 8 bases are shared with TRBD1. Per germline, CDR1 KGHSH and CDR2 LQKENI. This CDR3 is built from 13 residues. J gave up 6 bases and V 3 bases, and 3 bases lay outside the gene matches. DNA of the CDR3: TGTGCCAGCTCACCCCAGGGGGCGGATGGCTACACCTTC. Translating it yields CASSPQGADGYTF.

The chain joins TRBV2 to TRBJ2-3; TRBD2 agrees at 14 bases. Losses at the gene ends were 3 bases for V and 4 bases for J; bases not matched to a gene: 18. The CDR3 contains 21 residues. Germline CDR1 reads SNHLY; CDR2 reads FYNNEI. The CDR3 DNA reads TGTGCCAGCAGTGATATCTCCGGGACTAGCGGGAGCACCCATTTAGCAGATACGCAGTATTTT. This codes for CASSDISGTSGSTHLADTQYF.

The V call is TRBV9, the J call TRBJ2-2, with D perhaps matching TRBD2 (5 bases). The CDR3 loop spans 14 amino acids. Trimming took off 4 bases at V and 7 bases at J, with 14 bases between the two ends. Germline V gene sequence: CDR1 SGDLS, CDR2 YYNGEE. Here the CDR3 DNA reads TGTGCCAGCAGCTCCAGGAGTGGGAGCGGGGAGCTGTTTTTT. This gives the protein CASSSRSGSGELFF.

The chain carries TRBV11-2 and TRBJ1-1, with a tentative D call TRBD1 (6 bases). Germline V gives CDR1 SGHAT, CDR2 FQNNGV. This CDR3 comprises 16 residues. Trimming removed 4 bases from V and 5 bases from J, with 20 bases in between. CDR3 in amino acids: CASSSRASQGKTEAFF. The CDR3 nucleotides are TGTGCCAGCAGCTCGCGAGCGTCTCAGGGGAAGACTGAAGCTTTCTTT.

The gene calls are TRBV4-2 and TRBJ2-7, with 8 bases matching TRBD1. Unmatched junction bases numbered 10, after V lost 0 bases and J lost 3 bases. Germline V gene sequence: CDR1 LGHNA, CDR2 YNFKEQ. This CDR3 has 17 residues. The CDR3 reads CASSQDPPGQVLYEQYF. The CDR3 DNA reads TGTGCCAGCAGCCAAGATCCTCCGGGACAGGTACTCTACGAGCAGTACTTC.

The CDR3, as DNA: TGTGCCAGCGGATTAGCGGGAGGTCGGGCCGGGGAGCTGTTTTTT. Translating it yields CASGLAGGRAGELFF. V and J are TRBV28 and TRBJ2-2, with TRBD2 matching over 10 bases. The CDR3 has 15 amino acids. Per germline, CDR1 MDHEN and CDR2 SYDVKM. The J segment lost 6 bases and the V segment lost 8 bases, leaving 9 bases of the junction unmatched.

The chain carries TRBV11-2 and TRBJ2-7, with 10 bases fitting TRBD1. V shed 5 bases, J shed 4 bases, and the junction held 17 bases outside the gene matches. CDR1 is SGHAT and CDR2 is FQNNGV in the germline V gene. The CDR3 is made up of 18 amino acids. The DNA of the CDR3 is TGTGCCAGCAGCGACGCCCAACCGGGACAGGGGTTCGCTTACGAGCAGTACTTC. Amino acid sequence: CASSDAQPGQGFAYEQYF.

This chain connects TRBV5-4 to TRBJ2-7, with D perhaps matching TRBD2 (6 bases). V was pared by 9 bases and J by 3 bases, with 28 bases between. This CDR3 has 17 residues. Germline V gene data show CDR1 as SGHNT and CDR2 as YYREEE (reference sequence). The CDR3 bases are TGTGCCAACGGGCGACCGGCCACGGGAGCCCAGCGCTACGAGCAGTACTTC. It is translated as CANGRPATGAQRYEQYF.

The V and J genes are TRBV2 and TRBJ2-5; 12 nucleotides align to TRBD1. The ends lost 7 bases at V and 5 bases at J; junction bases unmatched: 8. Germline assignment: CDR1 SNHLY and CDR2 FYNNEI. The CDR3 has 15 residues. DNA of the CDR3: TGTGCCAGCAATCGGGACAGGGGGCAAGTGGAGACCCAGTACTTC. Protein sequence: CASNRDRGQVETQYF.